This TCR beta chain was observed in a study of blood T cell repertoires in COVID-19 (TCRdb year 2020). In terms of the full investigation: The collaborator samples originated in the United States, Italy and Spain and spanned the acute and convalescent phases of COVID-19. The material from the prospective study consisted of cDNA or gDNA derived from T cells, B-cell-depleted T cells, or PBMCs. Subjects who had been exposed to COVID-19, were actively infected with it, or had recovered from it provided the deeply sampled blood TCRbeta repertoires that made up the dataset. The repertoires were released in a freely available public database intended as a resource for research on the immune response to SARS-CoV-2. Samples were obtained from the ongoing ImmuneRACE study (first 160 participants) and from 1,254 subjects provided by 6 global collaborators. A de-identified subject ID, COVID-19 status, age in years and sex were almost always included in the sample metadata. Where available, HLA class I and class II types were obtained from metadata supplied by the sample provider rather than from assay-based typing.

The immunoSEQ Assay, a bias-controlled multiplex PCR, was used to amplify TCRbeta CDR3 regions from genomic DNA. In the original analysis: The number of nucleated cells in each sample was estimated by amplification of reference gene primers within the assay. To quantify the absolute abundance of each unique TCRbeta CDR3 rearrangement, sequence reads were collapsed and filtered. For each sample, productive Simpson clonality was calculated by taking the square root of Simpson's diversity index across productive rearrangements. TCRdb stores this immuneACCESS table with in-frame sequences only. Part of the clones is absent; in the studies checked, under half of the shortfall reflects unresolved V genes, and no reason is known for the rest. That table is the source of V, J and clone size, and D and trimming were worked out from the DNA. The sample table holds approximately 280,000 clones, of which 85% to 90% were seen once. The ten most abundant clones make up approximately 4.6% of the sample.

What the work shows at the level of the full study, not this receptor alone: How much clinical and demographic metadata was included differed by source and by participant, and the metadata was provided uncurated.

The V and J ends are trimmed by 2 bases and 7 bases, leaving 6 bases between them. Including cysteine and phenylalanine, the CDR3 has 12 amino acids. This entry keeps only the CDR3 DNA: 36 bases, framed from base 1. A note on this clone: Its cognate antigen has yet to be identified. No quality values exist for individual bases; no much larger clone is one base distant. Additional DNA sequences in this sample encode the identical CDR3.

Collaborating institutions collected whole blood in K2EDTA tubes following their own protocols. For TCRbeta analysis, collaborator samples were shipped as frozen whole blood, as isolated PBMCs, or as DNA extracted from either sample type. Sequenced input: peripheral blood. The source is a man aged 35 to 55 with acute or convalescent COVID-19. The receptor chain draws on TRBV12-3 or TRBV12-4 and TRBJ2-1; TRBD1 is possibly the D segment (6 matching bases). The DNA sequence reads TGTGCCAGCAGTTTACAGGGGAATGAGCAGTTCTTC. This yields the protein CASSLQGNEQFF.